This T cell receptor beta chain was obtained from a study of blood T cell repertoires in COVID-19 (dated by TCRdb to 2020 to 2021). A note on the overall study: Collaborator samples came from the United States, Italy and Spain and covered acute and convalescent phases of COVID-19. The material from the prospective study consisted of cDNA or gDNA derived from T cells, B-cell-depleted T cells, or PBMCs. The dataset comprised deeply sampled blood TCRbeta repertoires from subjects exposed to, actively infected with, or recovered from COVID-19. The repertoires were released in a freely available public database intended as a resource for research on the immune response to SARS-CoV-2. Samples were obtained from the ongoing ImmuneRACE study (first 160 participants) and from some 1,300 subjects provided by 6 global collaborators. The sample metadata nearly always contained a de-identified subject ID, COVID-19 status, age in years and sex. Where available, HLA class I and class II types were obtained from metadata supplied by the sample provider rather than from assay-based typing. Study-wide conclusions, independent of this receptor: How much clinical and demographic metadata was included differed by source and by participant, and the metadata was provided uncurated.

Each collaborating institution followed its own protocols to collect whole blood in K2EDTA tubes. For TCRbeta analysis, collaborators shipped samples in one of three forms: frozen whole blood, isolated PBMCs, or DNA extracted from either of those sample types. On this clone: Its antigen is currently not known. No much larger clone exists at a distance of one base, and base qualities are not known.

CDR1 is given as MDHEN and CDR2 as SYDVKM, both from the germline V gene. The CDR3 sequence holds 18 residues, the cysteine and phenylalanine included. Only the CDR3 DNA is retained, 54 bases long and in frame from the first base. V has 5 bases trimmed and J has 0 bases trimmed; junction bases matching no gene number 10. The immunoSEQ Assay, a bias-controlled multiplex PCR, was used to amplify TCRbeta CDR3 regions from genomic DNA. Per the authors' processing: The number of nucleated cells in each sample was estimated by amplification of reference gene primers within the assay. To quantify the absolute abundance of each unique TCRbeta CDR3 rearrangement, sequence reads were collapsed and filtered. For each sample, productive Simpson clonality was calculated as the square root of Simpson's diversity index across productive rearrangements. In TCRdb, the immuneACCESS table is reduced to in-frame sequences with V and J assigned. These tables do not hold every clone; where another copy was compared, an unresolved V gene accounts for under half, and the others remain unexplained. V, J and clone size were drawn from that table, and D and trimming were deduced from the DNA. This sample is represented by roughly 81,000 clones; around four fifths of them were singletons. 2% to 2.5% of the sample is taken by the ten largest.

The chain joins TRBV28 to TRBJ2-7, with 13 central nucleotides matching TRBD2. This TCR derives from a woman aged 70-85 years with acute or convalescent COVID-19. Sequencing was performed on peripheral blood. The nucleotide sequence is TGTGCCAGCAGTCAGACTAGCGGGGGGACCTTGAGCTCCTACGAGCAGTACTTC. This codes for CASSQTSGGTLSSYEQYF.